Following are 26 T cell receptor beta chains from one sample sequenced in a study of blood T cells in healthy people across ages. Next came a second PCR, run for about 6 to 12 cycles, which used a sample-barcoded 5' primer along with a J-beta primer mix. Each CDR3 protein is one row after TCRdb ran MiXCR on the 5' RACE reads. The sample records hundreds of thousands of distinct CDR3 sequences, 45% to 50% being singletons. The sequenced sample was blood. The source is a woman in her fifties or sixties in good health.

The V and J genes are TRBV28 and TRBJ1-2; D perhaps matches TRBD1 (5 bases). The CDR3 loop spans 14 amino acids. From germline, CDR1 is MDHEN and CDR2 SYDVKM. The V end lost 7 bases, the J end lost 2 bases, and 14 bases lay between the germline ends. This chain's CDR3 is CASTVFGGNYGYTF. The CDR3 DNA is TGTGCCAGCACTGTATTCGGGGGGAACTATGGCTACACCTTC.

Concerning this clonotype: One end of the junction varies from germline; a read error may be responsible. The chain employs TRBV12-3 or TRBV12-4 and TRBJ2-2; D tentatively reads TRBD1 or TRBD2 (5 bases each). The CDR3 consists of 15 residues. The CDR3 region is CTSTYGEGRTGELFF. The CDR3 DNA reads as TGTACCAGCACCTATGGAGAGGGGCGAACCGGGGAGCTGTTTTTT.

The chain is built from TRBV18 and TRBJ1-1; D is unresolved. Trimming cost V 0 bases and J 1 base, with 9 bases left between them. CDR3 length equals 15 residues. The V gene's germline CDR1 is KGHSH and CDR2 LQKENI. The CDR3 reads CASSPPGLENTEAFF. CDR3 bases: TGTGCCAGCTCACCACCAGGGCTCGAGAACACTGAAGCTTTCTTT. Full variable domain (remainder filled in from reference TRBV18 and TRBJ1-1): NAGVMQNPRHLVRRRGQEARLRCSPMKGHSHVYWYRQLPEEGLKFMVYLQKENIIDESGMPKERFSAEFPKEGPSILRIQQVVRGDSAAYFCASSPPGLENTEAFFGQGTRLTVV.

In DNA, the CDR3 is TGTGCCAGCAGCCAAGATCAGAGGACAGCGCAGTTCTTC. This sequence encodes CASSQDQRTAQFF. The chain combines TRBV4-2 with TRBJ2-1; a weak D match, TRBD1 (6 bases). The CDR3 has 13 amino acids. V was clipped by 0 bases and J by 12 bases, with 12 bases between them. Germline V lookup: CDR1 LGHNA, CDR2 YNFKEQ.

This chain connects TRBV14 to TRBJ2-1; 7 positions match TRBD2. There are 16 residues in the CDR3. In germline, CDR1 is SGHDN, CDR2 FVKESK. V shed 0 bases, J shed 10 bases, and the junction held 12 bases outside the gene matches. CDR3 DNA sequence: TGTGCCAGCAGCCAAGATCGGCTAGCGGCCGGCTCAGAGCAGTTCTTC. This gives the protein CASSQDRLAAGSEQFF.

In its sample, this clonotype was seen a few times. The chain links TRBV9 to TRBJ1-2, with D possibly being TRBD1 (6 bases). The CDR3 contains 15 residues. Trimming cost V 0 bases and J 8 bases, with 17 bases left between them. From germline, CDR1 is SGDLS and CDR2 YYNGEE. The CDR3 DNA follows: TGTGCCAGCAGCGTAGAGGGGGGGCGCGCAGGAGGCTACACCTTC. Translating gives CASSVEGGRAGGYTF.

Only a few counts were recorded for this clonotype. This sequence joins TRBV4-3 and TRBJ1-2, with TRBD1 matching over 7 bases. The length of the CDR3 is 15 residues. The ends lost 0 bases at V and 4 bases at J; junction bases unmatched: 5. From germline, CDR1 is LGHNA and CDR2 YSLEER. For the CDR3, the DNA is TGCGCCAGCAGCCAAGAGACGGACAGGATCTATGGCTACACCTTC. Translating gives CASSQETDRIYGYTF.

The table lists this clonotype with a few counts. This sequence joins TRBV24-1 and TRBJ2-5, with D uncertain. Germline V CDR1 and CDR2: KGHDR, SFDVKD. Trimming stripped 5 bases from V and 5 bases from J, with 23 bases between. CDR3 length: 17 amino acids. The CDR3 here is CATSAGGWRTRTETQYF. The CDR3 DNA reads TGTGCCACCAGTGCTGGTGGGTGGCGGACCAGGACGGAGACCCAGTACTTC.

This chain uses TRBV29-1 with TRBJ2-5; D is unresolved. Germline V gene data show CDR1 as SQVTM and CDR2 as ANQGSEA. The V and J ends lost 2 bases and 7 bases respectively, with 8 bases between them. The CDR3 is made up of 11 amino acids. CDR3 amino acids: CSVERTPTQYF. CDR3 DNA sequence: TGCAGCGTTGAAAGGACCCCGACCCAGTACTTC.

V gene TRBV4-3 combines with J gene TRBJ2-2; 8 bases map to TRBD1. The V segment lost 8 bases and the J segment 1 base; nucleotides outside the gene matches: 9. The CDR3 length is 16 residues. Germline loops: CDR1 LGHNA, CDR2 YSLEER. DNA for the CDR3: TGCGCCAGCGGCGACAGGGGAGCTTGGAACACCGGGGAGCTGTTTTTT. Residues: CASGDRGAWNTGELFF.

In nucleotides, the CDR3 is TGTGCCAGCAACAAGGGACTAGCGGGTTTGTATTTT. Translating it yields CASNKGLAGLYF. This chain joins TRBV28 and TRBJ2-3; TRBD2 aligns across 12 bases. Germline V gives CDR1 MDHEN, CDR2 SYDVKM. Trimming at V came to 7 bases and at J to 14 bases, leaving 7 bases not matched to a gene. This CDR3 is 12 amino acids long. Complete variable domain (other parts from reference TRBV28 and TRBJ2-3): DVKVTQSSRYLVKRTGEKVFLECVQDMDHENMFWYRQDPGLGLRLIYFSYDVKMKEKGDIPEGYSVSREKKERFSLILESASTNQTSMYLCASNKGLAGLYFGPGTRLTVL.

Only a few counts were recorded for this clonotype. This rearrangement joins TRBV20-1 to TRBJ2-1; D unresolved. Trimming cost V 4 bases and J 4 bases, with 14 bases left between them. The CDR3 runs to 14 residues. Germline CDR1 DFQATT, CDR2 SNEGSKA (reference sequence). The CDR3 here is CSAMKGREYNEQFF. The DNA of the CDR3 is TGCAGTGCTATGAAGGGCCGAGAGTACAATGAGCAGTTCTTC.

This rearrangement joins TRBV4-2 to TRBJ2-7; D is perhaps TRBD1 or TRBD2 (6 bases each). This CDR3 has 18 amino acids. Trimming cost V 0 bases and J 5 bases, with 23 bases left between them. The germline V gene has CDR1 LGHNA and CDR2 YNFKEQ. The CDR3 DNA reads as TGTGCCAGCAGCCAAGATCGAACCGGGGGCTTACGATCCGACGAGCAGTACTTC. Protein sequence: CASSQDRTGGLRSDEQYF.

This clonotype was seen a few times. The chain carries TRBV7-2 and TRBJ2-7, with D hard to call. The length of the CDR3 is 17 residues. The V end lost 4 bases, the J end lost 1 base, and 20 bases lay between the germline ends. Germline CDR1 is SGHTA and CDR2 is FQGNSA. This CDR3 reads CASSSPRDPKGSYEQYF. In nucleotides, the CDR3 is TGTGCCAGCAGCTCCCCCAGAGACCCTAAGGGATCCTACGAGCAGTACTTC.

The V gene is TRBV2, the J gene TRBJ1-1; D not resolved. The V gene lost 7 bases and the J gene lost 1 base, with 4 bases spanning the gap. Germline CDR1 is SNHLY and CDR2 is FYNNEI. The CDR3 loop spans 11 amino acids. CDR3 sequence (DNA): TGTGCCAGCAAACCGAACACTGAAGCTTTCTTT. This sequence encodes CASKPNTEAFF.

This clonotype showed up just a few times. V and J are TRBV15 and TRBJ2-4; maybe TRBD2 (6 bases). The J call may be mistaken, given a closer DNA end match to TRBJ2-7. This CDR3 is built from 13 residues. The germline V gene encodes CDR1 LNHNV and CDR2 YYDKDF (reference sequence). This chain's CDR3 is CATSREGGDEQYF. CDR3 sequence (DNA): TGTGCCACCAGCAGAGAGGGGGGAGACGAGCAGTACTTC.

This clonotype was counted a few times. The rearrangement links TRBV5-1 to TRBJ2-5, with 11 bases fitting TRBD2. This CDR3 has 16 amino acids. Germline assignment: CDR1 SGHRS and CDR2 YFSETQ. With 4 bases clipped from V and 3 bases from J, the junction kept 8 bases outside the gene matches. The CDR3 DNA sequence: TGCGCCAGCAGCAAAGGGACTAGCGGAGGGGAAGAGACCCAGTACTTC. Protein product: CASSKGTSGGEETQYF. The complete variable domain, with remaining parts taken from reference TRBV5-1 and TRBJ2-5, reads KAGVTQTPRYLIKTRGQQVTLSCSPISGHRSVSWYQQTPGQGLQFLFEYFSETQRNKGNFPGRFSGRQFSNSRSEMNVSTLELGDSALYLCASSKGTSGGEETQYFGPGTRLLVL.

The chain has TRBV25-1 and TRBJ1-4, with D possibly TRBD1 on 6 matching bases. V shed 5 bases and J shed 0 bases, with 19 bases lying between them. Germline CDR1 and CDR2: MGHDK and SYGVNS. The CDR3 has 18 amino acids. DNA of the CDR3: TGTGCCAGCAGTCCACCGGGACAAATGTCAGCAACTAATGAAAAACTGTTTTTT. Its protein is CASSPPGQMSATNEKLFF. Supplemented by reference TRBV25-1 and TRBJ1-4, the full variable domain reads EADIYQTPRYLVIGTGKKITLECSQTMGHDKMYWYQQDPGMELHLIHYSYGVNSTEKGDLSSESTVSRIRTEHFPLTLESARPSHTSQYLCASSPPGQMSATNEKLFFGSGTQLSVL.

This clonotype has only a few counts. The CDR3 loop reads CASSSGQGRGSPLHF. In DNA, the CDR3 is TGTGCCAGCAGCTCGGGACAGGGTCGGGGTTCACCCCTCCACTTT. The V and J genes are TRBV7-9 and TRBJ1-6; TRBD1 agrees at 9 bases. The V gene's germline CDR1 is SEHNR and CDR2 FQNEAQ (reference sequence). This CDR3 is 15 amino acids long. After removal of 4 bases from V and 9 bases from J, the junction contained 7 bases not matched to a gene.

The chain is built from TRBV7-2 and TRBJ1-1, with D uncertain. The CDR3 contains 16 residues. Germline CDR1 SGHTA, CDR2 FQGNSA. V was cut by 2 bases and J by 5 bases, with 18 bases left in between. CDR3 loop: CASSLLSGVPTTEAFF. The CDR3, as DNA: TGTGCCAGCAGCTTATTGTCGGGCGTTCCAACGACTGAAGCTTTCTTT. Based on the CDR3 plus reference TRBV7-2 and TRBJ1-1, the full variable domain is GAGVSQSPSNKVTEKGKDVELRCDPISGHTALYWYRQSLGQGLEFLIYFQGNSAPDKSGLPSDRFSAERTGGSVSTLTIQRTQQEDSAVYLCASSLLSGVPTTEAFFGQGTRLTVV.

V is TRBV20-1 and J is TRBJ2-1; D remains unclear. Trimming shortened V by 0 bases and J by 0 bases, and 15 bases separated the two germline ends. The CDR3 loop spans 17 amino acids. Per germline, CDR1 DFQATT and CDR2 SNEGSKA (reference sequence). This chain's CDR3 is CSARDQSGVNSYNEQFF. In DNA form, the CDR3 reads TGCAGTGCTAGAGATCAATCCGGCGTCAACTCCTACAATGAGCAGTTCTTC.

The chain joins TRBV2 to TRBJ1-2, with 9 nucleotides matching TRBD1. From germline, CDR1 is SNHLY and CDR2 FYNNEI. CDR3 length: 14 residues. V lost 7 bases to trimming and J lost 3 bases; unmatched junction nucleotides: 6. The CDR3 sequence: CASTPGTGYYGYTF. CDR3 sequence (DNA): TGTGCCAGCACCCCCGGGACAGGGTACTATGGCTACACCTTC.

The V call is TRBV12-3 or TRBV12-4, the J call TRBJ2-7, with D perhaps TRBD1 (5 bases). This CDR3 contains 13 residues. The germline V and J ends were trimmed by 6 bases and 0 bases, with 9 bases remaining between them. CDR3 in amino acids: CASRVDSSYEQYF. The CDR3 DNA is TGTGCCAGCAGGGTCGACAGCTCCTACGAGCAGTACTTC.

This rearrangement joins TRBV27 to TRBJ2-1; 9 bases map to TRBD2. V shed 5 bases and J 0 bases; nucleotides not matched to a gene: 8. The CDR3 totals 17 residues. Germline CDR1 reads MNHEY; CDR2 reads SMNVEV (reference sequence). CDR3 bases: TGTGCCAGCAGTCTCCGACTAGCGGAGAGCTCCTACAATGAGCAGTTCTTC. Amino acid sequence: CASSLRLAESSYNEQFF.

V and J are TRBV20-1 and TRBJ1-2, with D uncertain. The V end was cut by 3 bases, the J end by 0 bases, with 8 bases between. The CDR3 is 13 residues long. CDR1 DFQATT and CDR2 SNEGSKA come from the germline V gene (reference sequence). CDR3: CSARDDTNYGYTF. The CDR3 DNA is TGCAGTGCTAGGGACGACACTAACTATGGCTACACCTTC.

This clonotype was seen a few times. The rearrangement links TRBV18 to TRBJ2-1; D is ambiguous. The CDR3 has 12 residues. Deletions cut 1 base from V and 7 bases from J, with 5 bases between. Per germline, CDR1 KGHSH and CDR2 LQKENI. The CDR3 region is CASSPLGNEQFF. Written as DNA, the CDR3 is TGTGCCAGCTCACCACTAGGTAATGAGCAGTTCTTC. The full variable domain, rest sourced from reference TRBV18 and TRBJ2-1, is NAGVMQNPRHLVRRRGQEARLRCSPMKGHSHVYWYRQLPEEGLKFMVYLQKENIIDESGMPKERFSAEFPKEGPSILRIQQVVRGDSAAYFCASSPLGNEQFFGPGTRLTVL.